This section outlines one TCR beta chain sequence together with its context. What it recognizes is unknown. The sample is drawn from a study of OX40 agonist ivuxolimab in advanced cancers. Whole-study context: Three patients, one with hepatocellular carcinoma and two with cutaneous melanoma, achieved partial responses.

It was autoimmune disease history or systemic immunosuppression that excluded patients. Baseline was the first blood sampling point, followed by cycle 4 day 1 and cycle 7 day 1. Germline V gene sequence: CDR1 MNHEY, CDR2 SVGAGI. The CDR3 extends over 14 amino acids. Trimming shortened V by 5 bases and J by 7 bases, and 17 bases separated the two germline ends. Sequenced by immunoSEQ multiplex PCR; TCRdb stores in-frame clones only, minus some. The sample carries around 100,000 clones, 70% to 90% recorded once. Study results and limitations: Blood T cells, both CD4+ and CD8+, expanded clonally by week 6 at 0.1 to 3.0 mg/kg.

The receptor was isolated from an adult with an advanced solid tumor such as melanoma, head and neck, liver or kidney cancer. This specimen consisted of CD4+ or CD8+ T cells sorted from blood, obtained in a trial of the OX40 agonist ivuxolimab. V is TRBV6-5 and J is TRBJ2-5; D unclear. The CDR3 is CASSRTGATVTQYF. As DNA, the CDR3 is TGTGCCAGCAGTCGGACCGGTGCCACGGTGACCCAGTACTTC.